The text below deals with one T cell receptor beta chain. What it binds is not known. The immunoSEQ assay was v3.0, run at survey level. Some clones are missing from TCRdb's copy, which holds only in-frame ones; the method was immunoSEQ multiplex PCR. The profile covers 16,000 or so clones, with more than 60% appearing a single time and about 20% taken by the ten largest. The sample is drawn from a study of long-term antiretroviral therapy in people with HIV. Findings and caveats of the study: In HIV, the repertoires covered a tighter span of CDR3 lengths than in controls.

CDR3 length: 14 residues. Germline V gene data show CDR1 as GTSNPN and CDR2 as SVGIG (reference sequence). Deletions cut 8 bases from V and 5 bases from J, with 18 bases between. The origin of this receptor is a man aged 35-49 years with HIV. The V gene is TRBV30, the J gene TRBJ2-2; D might be TRBD1 (7 bases). The starting material was unsorted PBMCs, obtained 2.1 years after starting antiretroviral therapy. The CDR3 protein is CATPDRAGTGELFF. The CDR3, as DNA: TGTGCCACCCCCGACAGGGCGGGAACCGGGGAGCTGTTTTTT.